The clone carrying this T cell receptor beta chain was found a few times. Each donor's blood draw was 7.5 to 10 milliliters of peripheral blood. This sample was taken from a study of blood T cells in healthy people across ages. Study context: Using template switching, researchers captured about one barcoded beta molecule for each two T cells.

A second 7 to 11 cycle PCR used barcoded and J-beta primers. TCRdb independently ran MiXCR on the 5' RACE reads; one entry per CDR3 protein. The table shows 1.5 million to 2 million distinct CDR3 sequences, with roughly a third occurring only once. The CDR3 spans 13 residues. Trimming at V came to 4 bases and at J to 6 bases, leaving 5 bases not matched to a gene. The germline gives CDR1 DFQATT, CDR2 SNEGSKA (reference sequence). The V call is TRBV20-1, the J call TRBJ2-3, with TRBD2 matching over 9 bases. The material sequenced was blood. This sequence originates from a young woman in good health. The CDR3 bases are TGCAGTGCTATGCTAGCGGGGCCCGATACGCAGTATTTT. Residues: CSAMLAGPDTQYF.